The T cell receptor (beta chain) under discussion was sequenced for a study of PD-1 blockade in classical Hodgkin lymphoma. Time point specified: cycle 4 day 1 (C4D1), after more than five weeks of nivolumab. All patients experienced relapse after autologous stem cell transplantation, and brentuximab vedotin exposure was variable. With respect to this clone: Its antigen is currently unknown.

Clones were read by immunoSEQ multiplex PCR, and TCRdb kept only the in-frame ones, dropping some. The sample holds about 41,000 clones, nearly 70% seen once. Study conclusions and caveats: Researchers reported that CD4+ TCR diversity, though not CD8+, rose significantly by C4D1.

Trimming stripped 3 bases from V and 0 bases from J, with 15 bases between. Per germline, CDR1 SGHDT and CDR2 YYEEEE. The CDR3 sequence is 16 residues long. The sample consisted of peripheral blood mononuclear cells (PBMCs), taken before the fourth cycle of nivolumab. V gene TRBV5-6 combines with J gene TRBJ2-5; D is uncertain. The sequence came from a human donor with classical Hodgkin lymphoma. This chain's CDR3 is CASSSRAIEYQETQYF. CDR3 nucleotide sequence: TGTGCCAGCAGCTCCAGAGCGATAGAGTACCAAGAGACCCAGTACTTC.